The rows below give T cell receptor beta chains drawn from one sample of a study of vaccination and CD4 T cells after COVID-19. These receptors are not linked to any known antigen. MiXCR, applied by TCRdb to the PCR reads, yields one record per CDR3 protein. The sample records under 15,000 distinct CDR3 sequences, approximately 58% being singletons. The sequencing used CD4+ T cells from blood, cultured in vitro, collected before SARS-CoV-2 vaccination. Source of these receptors: a human donor who had recovered from COVID-19. CDR3s include the opening cysteine and the closing phenylalanine or tryptophan. The D gene is left open where the match is weak. A row's size may be missing; if present it is once, few, many or a size class.

TRBV19	TRBJ2-5	-	-	CASSMGFRETQYF	TGTGCCAGTAGTATGGGGTTTCGAGAGACCCAGTACTTC
TRBV5-1	TRBJ2-1	TRBD2	-	CASVGLAGGVTEQFF	TGCGCCAGCGTGGGACTAGCGGGAGGCGTGACTGAGCAGTTCTTC
TRBV6-2/TRBV6-3	TRBJ2-3	TRBD2	few	CASSYSGLAGGTSTDTQYF	TGTGCCAGCAGTTACTCTGGACTAGCGGGAGGAACTAGCACAGATACGCAGTATTTT
TRBV10-3	TRBJ1-5	TRBD1	-	CATRPQGASNQPQHF	TGTGCCACCCGACCACAGGGGGCAAGCAATCAGCCCCAGCATTTT
TRBV20-1	TRBJ1-2	-	few	CSARDFPTWTYGYTF	TGCAGTGCTAGAGATTTTCCTACCTGGACCTATGGCTACACCTTC
TRBV15	TRBJ2-4	-	-	CATSRASAASENIQYF	TGTGCCACCAGCAGAGCGTCAGCGGCCTCGGAAAACATTCAGTACTTC
TRBV20-1	TRBJ1-5	-	-	CSARDRLLGPLSNQPQHF	TGCAGTGCTAGAGACCGACTGTTGGGCCCCCTTAGCAATCAGCCCCAGCATTTT
TRBV5-4	TRBJ2-7	-	-	CASSQDRSPTYEQYF	TGTGCCAGCAGCCAGGACAGAAGCCCGACCTACGAGCAGTACTTC
TRBV24-1	TRBJ2-2	TRBD1	few	CATSDLGTGGGTGELFF	TGTGCCACCAGTGATTTGGGAACAGGGGGCGGAACCGGGGAGCTGTTTTTT
TRBV20-1	TRBJ1-5	-	few	CSAIGANRQPQHF	TGCAGTGCCATAGGGGCTAATCGTCAGCCCCAGCATTTT
TRBV7-2	TRBJ2-7	TRBD1	once	CASSRTGDEQYF	TGTGCCAGCAGCCGGACAGGCGACGAGCAGTACTTC
TRBV11-2	TRBJ2-7	-	-	CASSLSRILEQYF	TGTGCCAGCAGCTTATCCCGCATACTCGAGCAGTACTTC
TRBV15	TRBJ2-1	-	once	CATSRDIGSYNEQFF	TGTGCCACCAGCAGAGATATAGGCTCCTACAATGAGCAGTTCTTC
TRBV28	TRBJ2-7	-	-	CASSTLDVTSEQYF	TGTGCCAGCAGTACCCTGGACGTAACTAGCGAGCAGTACTTC
TRBV7-2	TRBJ2-7	-	-	CASSFERASYEQYF	TGTGCCAGCAGCTTCGAGCGGGCCTCCTACGAGCAGTACTTC
TRBV5-1	TRBJ1-6	TRBD1	-	CASSFGNRGGSPLHF	TGCGCCAGCAGCTTCGGAAACAGGGGTGGGTCACCCCTCCACTTT
TRBV6-1	TRBJ2-1	-	few	CASRTPDQYNEQFF	TGTGCCAGCAGAACTCCGGACCAATACAATGAGCAGTTCTTC
TRBV10-3	TRBJ1-2	-	-	CAISAISVDGLYGYTF	TGTGCCATCAGTGCAATTTCCGTAGATGGGTTGTATGGCTACACCTTC
TRBV7-2	TRBJ2-3	-	-	CASSPFVDTQYF	TGTGCCAGCAGCCCCTTCGTGGATACGCAGTATTTT
TRBV4-2	TRBJ1-2	-	-	CASRPGVTGYGYTF	TGTGCCAGCAGGCCAGGGGTTACAGGCTATGGCTACACCTTC
TRBV2	TRBJ2-1	-	-	CASSPLRRASNEQFF	TGTGCCAGCAGTCCCTTACGGAGGGCCTCCAATGAGCAGTTCTTC
TRBV15	TRBJ2-3	TRBD2	-	CATSRKLAGVADTQYF	TGTGCCACCAGCCGCAAACTAGCGGGAGTTGCAGATACGCAGTATTTT
TRBV10-3	TRBJ2-5	-	-	CAISASVGGQETQYF	TGTGCCATCAGCGCATCTGTAGGAGGCCAAGAGACCCAGTACTTC
TRBV6-1	TRBJ2-5	TRBD2	-	CATGTSGSQETQYF	TGTGCCACCGGGACTAGCGGATCCCAAGAGACCCAGTACTTC
TRBV24-1	TRBJ2-5	-	-	CATSDSQELSQETQYF	TGTGCCACCAGTGATTCCCAGGAGCTCTCCCAAGAGACCCAGTACTTC
TRBV6-1	TRBJ1-5	-	few	CASSRGGGTNQPQHF	TGTGCCAGCAGTCGGGGGGGCGGGACCAATCAGCCCCAGCATTTT
TRBV6-5	TRBJ2-3	TRBD2	-	CASSYLGASGADTQYF	TGTGCCAGCAGTTACCTAGGAGCTAGCGGGGCAGATACGCAGTATTTT
TRBV2	TRBJ2-1	TRBD2	-	CASRTSGSYNEQFF	TGTGCCAGCAGGACTAGCGGGAGTTACAATGAGCAGTTCTTC
TRBV20-1	TRBJ2-7	-	-	CSASLEGVGHEQYF	TGCAGTGCTAGTCTGGAGGGTGTCGGCCACGAGCAGTACTTC
TRBV7-9	TRBJ2-3	-	-	CASSLRRASTDTQYF	TGTGCCAGCAGCTTACGGCGGGCTAGCACAGATACGCAGTATTTT
TRBV14	TRBJ2-5	-	once	CASSPGGDGTQYF	TGTGCCAGCAGCCCTGGTGGTGACGGGACCCAGTACTTC